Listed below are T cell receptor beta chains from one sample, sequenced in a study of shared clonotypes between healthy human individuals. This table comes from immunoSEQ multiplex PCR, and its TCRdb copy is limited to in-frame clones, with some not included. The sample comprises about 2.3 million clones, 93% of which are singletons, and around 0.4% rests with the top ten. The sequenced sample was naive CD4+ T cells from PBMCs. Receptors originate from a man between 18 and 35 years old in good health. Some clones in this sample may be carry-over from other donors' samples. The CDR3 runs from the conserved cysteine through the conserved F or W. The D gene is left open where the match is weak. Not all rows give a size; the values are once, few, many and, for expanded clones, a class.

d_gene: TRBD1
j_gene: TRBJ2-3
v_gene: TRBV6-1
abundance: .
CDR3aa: CASTDRGITADTQYF
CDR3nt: TGTGCCAGCACTGACAGGGGAATAACCGCAGATACGCAGTATTTT

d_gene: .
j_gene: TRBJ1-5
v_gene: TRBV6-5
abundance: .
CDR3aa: CASSTSSGRGQPQHF
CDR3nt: .

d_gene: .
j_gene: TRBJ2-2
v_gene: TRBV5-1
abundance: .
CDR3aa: CASSVDTAYLTGELFF
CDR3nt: TGCGCCAGCAGCGTGGACACCGCCTACCTCACCGGGGAGCTGTTTTTT

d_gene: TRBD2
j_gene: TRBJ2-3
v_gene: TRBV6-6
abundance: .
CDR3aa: CASTPTSGRTDTQYF
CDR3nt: TGTGCCAGCACCCCGACTAGCGGGAGGACAGATACGCAGTATTTT

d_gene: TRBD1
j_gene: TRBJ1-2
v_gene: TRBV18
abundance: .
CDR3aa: CASSEGAGLNGYTF
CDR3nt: TGTGCCAGCTCGGAGGGGGCAGGGTTAAATGGCTACACCTTC

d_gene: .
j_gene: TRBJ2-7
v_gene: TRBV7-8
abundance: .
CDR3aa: CASSLVAGITYEQYF
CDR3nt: TGTGCCAGCAGCTTAGTGGCAGGAATCACCTACGAGCAGTACTTC

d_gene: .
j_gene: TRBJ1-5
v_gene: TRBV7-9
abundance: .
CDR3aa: CASSAMGVSNQPQHF
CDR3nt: TGTGCCAGCAGCGCCATGGGGGTTTCCAATCAGCCCCAGCATTTT

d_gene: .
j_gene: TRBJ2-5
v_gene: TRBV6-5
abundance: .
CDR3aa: CASSYGDYEYF
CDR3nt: TGTGCCAGCAGTTACGGGGATTATGAGTACTTC

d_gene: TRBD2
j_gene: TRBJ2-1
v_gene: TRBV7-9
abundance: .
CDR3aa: CASSVSGSLGEQFF
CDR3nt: TGTGCCAGCAGCGTTAGCGGGAGTCTCGGTGAGCAGTTCTTC

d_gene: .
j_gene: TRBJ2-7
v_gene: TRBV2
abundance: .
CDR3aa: CASRTESYEQYF
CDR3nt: TGTGCCAGCCGGACAGAATCCTACGAGCAGTACTTC

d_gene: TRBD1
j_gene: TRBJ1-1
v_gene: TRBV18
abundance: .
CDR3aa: CASSQETGSLNTEAFF
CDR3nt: TGTGCCAGCTCACAAGAGACAGGGTCACTGAACACTGAAGCTTTCTTT

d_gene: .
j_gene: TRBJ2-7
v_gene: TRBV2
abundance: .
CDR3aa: CASSDQGTTYEQYF
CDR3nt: TGTGCCAGCAGTGACCAGGGGACCACCTACGAGCAGTACTTC

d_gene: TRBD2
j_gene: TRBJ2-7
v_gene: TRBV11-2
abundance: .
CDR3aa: CASSVRTSGISYEQYF
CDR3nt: TGTGCCAGCAGTGTGAGGACTAGCGGGATCTCCTACGAGCAGTACTTC

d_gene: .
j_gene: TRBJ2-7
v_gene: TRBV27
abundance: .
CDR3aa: CASSLTVVPRQGQYF
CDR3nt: TGTGCCAGCAGTTTAACGGTCGTTCCTCGTCAGGGGCAGTACTTC

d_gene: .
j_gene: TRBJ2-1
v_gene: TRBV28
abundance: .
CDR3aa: CASSPRGSYNEQFF
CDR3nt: TGTGCCAGCAGTCCTCGAGGATCGTACAATGAGCAGTTCTTC

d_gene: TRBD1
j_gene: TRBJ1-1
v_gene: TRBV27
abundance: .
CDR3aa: CASRDPTGAQTEAFF
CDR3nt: TGTGCCAGCAGAGATCCCACAGGGGCGCAGACTGAAGCTTTCTTT

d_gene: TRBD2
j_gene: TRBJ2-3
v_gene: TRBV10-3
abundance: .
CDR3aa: CAISETAGGTDTQYF
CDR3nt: TGTGCCATCAGTGAGACGGCGGGAGGGACAGATACGCAGTATTTT

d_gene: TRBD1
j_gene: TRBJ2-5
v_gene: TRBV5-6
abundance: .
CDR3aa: CASSYAPDRWGETQYF
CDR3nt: TGTGCCAGCAGCTACGCGCCGGACAGGTGGGGGGAGACCCAGTACTTC

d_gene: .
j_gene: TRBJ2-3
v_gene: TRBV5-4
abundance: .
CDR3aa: CASSLDSDTQYF
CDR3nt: TGTGCCAGCAGCTTGGACAGCGATACGCAGTATTTT

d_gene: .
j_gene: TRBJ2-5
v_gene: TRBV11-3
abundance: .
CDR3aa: CASSFRPEETQYF
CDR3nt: TGTGCCAGCAGCTTTAGGCCCGAGGAGACCCAGTACTTC

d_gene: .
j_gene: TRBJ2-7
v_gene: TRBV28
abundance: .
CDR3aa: CASSLGPWVEQYF
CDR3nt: TGTGCCAGCAGTTTAGGCCCCTGGGTCGAGCAGTACTTC

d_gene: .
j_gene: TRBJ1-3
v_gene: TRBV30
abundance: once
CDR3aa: CAWAAENTIYF
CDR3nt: TGTGCCTGGGCCGCAGAAAACACCATATATTTT

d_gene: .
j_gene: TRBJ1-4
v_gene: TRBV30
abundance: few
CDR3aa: CAWTQGPGEKLFF
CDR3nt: TGTGCCTGGACACAGGGTCCGGGGGAAAAACTGTTTTTT

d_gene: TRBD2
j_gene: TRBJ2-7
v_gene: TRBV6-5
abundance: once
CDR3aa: CASSYSVISGGYEQYF
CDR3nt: TGTGCCAGCAGTTACTCTGTAATATCGGGGGGCTACGAGCAGTACTTC

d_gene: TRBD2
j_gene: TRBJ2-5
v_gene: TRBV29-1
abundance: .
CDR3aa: CSVEWLADQETQYF
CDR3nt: TGCAGCGTTGAATGGCTAGCGGATCAAGAGACCCAGTACTTC

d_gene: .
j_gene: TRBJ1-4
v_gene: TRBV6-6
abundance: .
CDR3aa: CASSFGPADNEKLFF
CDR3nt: TGTGCCAGCAGTTTTGGCCCCGCTGATAATGAAAAACTGTTTTTT

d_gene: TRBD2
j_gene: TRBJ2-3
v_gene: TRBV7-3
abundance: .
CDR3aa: CASSPFAGGTDTQYF
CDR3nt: TGTGCCAGCAGCCCTTTTGCGGGAGGCACAGATACGCAGTATTTT

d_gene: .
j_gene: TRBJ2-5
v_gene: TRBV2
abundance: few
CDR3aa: CASSRVSAQYF
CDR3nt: TGTGCCAGCAGTCGGGTATCGGCCCAGTACTTC

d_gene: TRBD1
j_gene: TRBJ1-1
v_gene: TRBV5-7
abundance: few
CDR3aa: CASSLGDRGNTEAFF
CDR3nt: TGTGCCAGCAGCTTGGGGGACAGGGGGAACACTGAAGCTTTCTTT

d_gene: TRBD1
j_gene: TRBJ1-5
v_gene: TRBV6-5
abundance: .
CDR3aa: CASKGTGAVSPKHF
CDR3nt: TGTGCCAGCAAGGGTACAGGGGCGGTCAGCCCCAAGCATTTT

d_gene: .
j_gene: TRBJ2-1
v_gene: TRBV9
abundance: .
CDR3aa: CASSSGSRNEQFF
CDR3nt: TGTGCCAGCTCTTCCGGCTCGAGGAATGAGCAGTTCTTC

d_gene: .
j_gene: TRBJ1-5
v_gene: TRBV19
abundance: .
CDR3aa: CASSMVRGEYQPQHF
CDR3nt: TGTGCCAGTAGTATGGTCAGGGGAGAATATCAGCCCCAGCATTTT

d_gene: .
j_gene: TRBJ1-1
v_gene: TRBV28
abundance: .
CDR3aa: CASSPPTGMGTEAFF
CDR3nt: TGTGCCAGCAGTCCACCAACAGGGATGGGCACTGAAGCTTTCTTT

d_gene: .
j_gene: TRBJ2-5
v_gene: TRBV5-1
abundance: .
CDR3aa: CASRGTAGSWYQETQYF
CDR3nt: TGCGCCAGCAGGGGGACGGCTGGGAGTTGGTACCAAGAGACCCAGTACTTC

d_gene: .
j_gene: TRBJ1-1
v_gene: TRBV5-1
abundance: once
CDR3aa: CASSAYRGLSEAFF
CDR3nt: TGCGCCAGCAGCGCGTATAGGGGACTCTCTGAAGCTTTCTTT

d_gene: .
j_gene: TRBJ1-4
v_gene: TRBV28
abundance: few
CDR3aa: CASSPYEGPANEKLFF
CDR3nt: TGTGCCAGCAGCCCTTACGAGGGCCCCGCTAATGAAAAACTGTTTTTT

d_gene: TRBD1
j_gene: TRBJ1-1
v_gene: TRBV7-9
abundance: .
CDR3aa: CASSYDRVKTEAFF
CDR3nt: TGTGCCAGCAGCTACGACAGGGTGAAGACTGAAGCTTTCTTT